This T cell receptor beta chain stems from a study of cytomegalovirus exposure and HLA in healthy donors. General study results and limits: The authors listed 164 TCR beta chains as cytomegalovirus-associated. On later analysis, the bulk of CMV-associated TCR beta chains appeared to be HLA-restricted.

Remarks on this clone: The antigen remains undetermined.

The germline V gene encodes CDR1 LNHDA and CDR2 SQIVND (reference sequence). CDR3 size: 21 residues. Trimming removed 3 bases at V and 0 bases at J, with 27 bases between. 60 Vbeta and 13 Jbeta primers were used in PCR. Measured with immunoSEQ multiplex PCR; TCRdb has only the in-frame clones, and not every one. The sample lists 140,000 to 150,000 clones; about three fifths were seen once. The receptor was derived from a male donor in good health and CMV-seronegative. The chain has TRBV19 and TRBJ1-5, with D perhaps TRBD1 (6 bases). The sample taken for sequencing was PBMCs. This chain's CDR3 is CASSIPGGGIRHMGSNQPQHF. CDR3 DNA sequence: TGTGCCAGTAGTATCCCCGGGGGGGGCATTCGACATATGGGTAGCAATCAGCCCCAGCATTTT.